Shown below are 10 T cell receptor beta chains from a single sample sequenced in a study of response to subunit inactivated influenza vaccine. TCRdb passed the RT-PCR reads through MiXCR, listing each CDR3 protein once. The sample consists of under 750,000 distinct CDR3 sequences, approximately 12% of them appearing once. Sequencing was performed on PBMCs from blood, taken on the day of vaccination. These receptors were collected from a man aged 50 to 59 who received an inactivated influenza vaccine.

Details on this clonotype: This may be a read error: a much more frequent sequence differs by one nucleotide. The J gene is TRBJ2-7, the V gene TRBV29-1; a weak D match, TRBD2 (6 bases). Germline loops: CDR1 SQVTM, CDR2 ANQGSEA. CDR3 length equals 12 residues. CDR3: CRVGRTGGEQYF. Here the CDR3 DNA reads TGCCGCGTTGGGAGGACTGGCGGCGAGCAGTACTTC.

This clonotype appeared a few times. The chain combines TRBV3-1 with TRBJ1-6; D gene ambiguous. V dropped 1 base and J dropped 7 bases, with 8 bases sitting between them. CDR3 size: 14 residues. CDR1 is LGHDT and CDR2 is YNNKEL in the germline V gene (reference sequence). The CDR3 reads CASSQVAANSPLHF. CDR3 in DNA: TGTGCCAGCAGCCAAGTGGCAGCAAATTCACCCCTCCACTTT.

This clonotype was seen many times. V and J are TRBV7-9 and TRBJ2-3; 10 nucleotides agree with TRBD2. V lost 5 bases to trimming and J lost 5 bases; unmatched junction nucleotides: 7. Germline V gene sequence: CDR1 SEHNR, CDR2 FQNEAQ (reference sequence). There are 15 residues in the CDR3. The DNA for the CDR3 is TGTGCCAGCAGCCAACTAGCGGGGTTGCTAGATACGCAGTATTTT. Protein: CASSQLAGLLDTQYF.

J is TRBJ2-5 and V is TRBV28, with D perhaps assigned TRBD1 or TRBD2 (6 bases each). The CDR3 sequence is 18 residues long. V was clipped by 3 bases and J by 4 bases, with 24 bases between them. Looked up from germline, CDR1 is MDHEN and CDR2 is SYDVKM. The chain's CDR3 is CASSFWGAAGHPGETQYF. CDR3 coding DNA: TGTGCCAGCAGTTTCTGGGGGGCAGCTGGGCACCCGGGAGAGACCCAGTACTTC.

This clonotype was observed at least ten times. CDR3 amino acids: CASSLDQGAKQFF. The CDR3 DNA sequence: TGCGCCAGCAGCTTGGATCAGGGGGCGAAGCAGTTCTTC. The chain employs TRBV5-1 and TRBJ2-1; TRBD1 matches 8 bases. V gave up 0 bases and J gave up 11 bases; unmatched junction bases: 4. Germline V gene sequence: CDR1 SGHRS, CDR2 YFSETQ. CDR3 length: 13 amino acids.

At least ten counts were recorded for this clonotype. J is TRBJ2-1 and V is TRBV24-1; D perhaps matches TRBD2 (6 bases). Germline V gene lookup returns CDR1 KGHDR and CDR2 SFDVKD. The ends were cut back, 7 bases at V and 2 bases at J, with 11 bases in the middle. The CDR3 is 14 amino acids. For the CDR3, the DNA is TGTGCCACCAGAGGGACTGGAACCTACAATGAGCAGTTCTTC. Translating it yields CATRGTGTYNEQFF.

This clonotype showed up many times. This chain uses TRBV27 with TRBJ2-1; maybe TRBD1 (6 bases). Germline-derived CDR1 and CDR2 are MNHEY and SMNVEV (reference sequence). Deletions cut 0 bases from V and 3 bases from J, with 9 bases between. The CDR3 has 15 residues. The CDR3: CASSLSGALYNEQFF. CDR3 bases: TGTGCCAGCAGTTTATCGGGGGCCCTCTACAATGAGCAGTTCTTC.

There are many counts of this clonotype. The chain combines TRBV7-9 with TRBJ2-1; D is uncertain. The CDR3 sequence is 11 residues long. Germline CDR1 reads SEHNR; CDR2 reads FQNEAQ (reference sequence). Trimming took off 5 bases at V and 9 bases at J, with 8 bases between the two ends. CDR3 sequence (DNA): TGTGCCAGCAGCGAGTACGTTGAGCAGTTCTTC. Translated: CASSEYVEQFF.

The sample holds a few counts of this clonotype. CDR3 bases: TGTGCCAGCAGCTCGCGAACCGGGACGGCCTCCAATGAGCAGTTCTTC. It yields the protein CASSSRTGTASNEQFF. The chain recombines TRBV9 with TRBJ2-1; D is tentatively TRBD1 or TRBD2 (5 bases each). This CDR3 has 16 residues. The germline V and J ends were trimmed by 4 bases and 6 bases, with 20 bases remaining between them. The germline V gene encodes CDR1 SGDLS and CDR2 YYNGEE.

This clonotype was detected a few times. The V call is TRBV6-5, the J call TRBJ1-6; 7 nucleotides agree with TRBD1. The germline gives CDR1 MNHEY, CDR2 SVGAGI. The CDR3 runs 16 residues. The ends lost 3 bases at V and 13 bases at J; junction bases unmatched: 15. The CDR3: CASSYEATGQLFPLHF. The CDR3 coding sequence is TGTGCCAGCAGTTATGAAGCGACAGGGCAGCTCTTTCCCCTCCACTTT.